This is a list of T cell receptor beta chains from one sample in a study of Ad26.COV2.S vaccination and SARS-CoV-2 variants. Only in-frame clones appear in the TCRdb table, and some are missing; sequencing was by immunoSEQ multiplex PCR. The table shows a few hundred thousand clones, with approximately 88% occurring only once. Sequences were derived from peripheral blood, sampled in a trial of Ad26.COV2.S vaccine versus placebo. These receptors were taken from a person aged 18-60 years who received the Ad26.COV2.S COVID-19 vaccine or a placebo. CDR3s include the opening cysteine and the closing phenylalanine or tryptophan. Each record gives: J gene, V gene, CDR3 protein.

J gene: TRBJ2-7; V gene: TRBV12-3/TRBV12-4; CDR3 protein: CASSSTSYEQYF
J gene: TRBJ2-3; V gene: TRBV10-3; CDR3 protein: CAISESVGGTDTQYF
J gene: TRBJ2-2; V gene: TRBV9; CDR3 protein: CASSVGGTLTGELFF
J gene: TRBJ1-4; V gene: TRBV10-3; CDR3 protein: CATQAGEKLFF
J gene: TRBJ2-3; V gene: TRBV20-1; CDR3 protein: CSASHPPTDTQYF
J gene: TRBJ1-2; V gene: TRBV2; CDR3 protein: CASYRINYGYTF
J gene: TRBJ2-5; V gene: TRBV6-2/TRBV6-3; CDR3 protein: CASSYSKVGAWETQYF
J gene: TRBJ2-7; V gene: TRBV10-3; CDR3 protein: CAISEGGPTYEQYF
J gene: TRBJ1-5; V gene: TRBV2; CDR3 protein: CASSVGPALSNQPQHF
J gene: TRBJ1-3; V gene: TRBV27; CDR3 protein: CASSFPRYSGNTIYF
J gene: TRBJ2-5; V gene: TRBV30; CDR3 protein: CAWGPGLAAQETQYF
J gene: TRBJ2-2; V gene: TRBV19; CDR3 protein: CASSIGQGINTGELFF
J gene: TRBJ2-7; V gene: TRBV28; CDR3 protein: CASSLSYHEQYF
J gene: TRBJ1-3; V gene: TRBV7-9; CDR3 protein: CASSRFRGTGVTGNTIYF
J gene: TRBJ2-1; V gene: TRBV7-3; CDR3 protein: CASSSYSGGQSSYNEQFF
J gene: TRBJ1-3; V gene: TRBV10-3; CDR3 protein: CAISERTTTSGNTIYF
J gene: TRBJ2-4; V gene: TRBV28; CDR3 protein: CASSFGGGNIQYF
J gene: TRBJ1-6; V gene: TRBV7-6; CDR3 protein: CASSSQASSYNSPLHF
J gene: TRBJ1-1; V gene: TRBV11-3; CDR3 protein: CASSFRVGTEAFF
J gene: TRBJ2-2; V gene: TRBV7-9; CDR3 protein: CASSTQDRSGELFF
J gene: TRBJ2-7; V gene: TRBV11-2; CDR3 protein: CASRTGTRGYEQYF
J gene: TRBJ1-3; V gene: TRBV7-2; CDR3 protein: CASSPQGTIGNTIYF
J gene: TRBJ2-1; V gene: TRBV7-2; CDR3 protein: CASSLVQGGYNEQFF
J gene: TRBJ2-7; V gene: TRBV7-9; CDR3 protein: CASSHGQGWAYEQYF
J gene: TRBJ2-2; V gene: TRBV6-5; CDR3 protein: CASNRWSIGAGELFF
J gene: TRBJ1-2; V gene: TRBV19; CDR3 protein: CASSPGQINYGYTF
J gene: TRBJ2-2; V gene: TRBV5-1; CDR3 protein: CASSSTTGSLELFF